This TCR beta chain was sequenced for a study of blood T cell repertoires in COVID-19. Original data processing: By means of reference gene primer amplification, nucleated cell counts were estimated. Sequencing was performed with immunoSEQ multiplex PCR; in TCRdb, only in-frame clones are kept and a portion is missing. Clone size and V and J calls were adopted from that table, with D and trimming inferred from the DNA. The sample has 95,000 to 150,000 clones, 70% to 90% seen once; the top ten hold less than 8%. J lost 3 bases, V lost 5 bases, and 3 bases had no gene match. CDR3 size: 14 residues. CDR1 ENHRY and CDR2 SYGVKD come from the germline V gene. The sample holds one count of this clone.

The V gene is TRBV10-3, the J gene TRBJ2-5, with 10 bases aligning to TRBD2. The source is a man aged 45-65 years with acute or convalescent COVID-19. The source material was peripheral blood. In nucleotides, the CDR3 is TGTGCCATCAGTTCCGGGACTAGCGAAGAGACCCAGTACTTC. Translating gives CAISSGTSEETQYF.